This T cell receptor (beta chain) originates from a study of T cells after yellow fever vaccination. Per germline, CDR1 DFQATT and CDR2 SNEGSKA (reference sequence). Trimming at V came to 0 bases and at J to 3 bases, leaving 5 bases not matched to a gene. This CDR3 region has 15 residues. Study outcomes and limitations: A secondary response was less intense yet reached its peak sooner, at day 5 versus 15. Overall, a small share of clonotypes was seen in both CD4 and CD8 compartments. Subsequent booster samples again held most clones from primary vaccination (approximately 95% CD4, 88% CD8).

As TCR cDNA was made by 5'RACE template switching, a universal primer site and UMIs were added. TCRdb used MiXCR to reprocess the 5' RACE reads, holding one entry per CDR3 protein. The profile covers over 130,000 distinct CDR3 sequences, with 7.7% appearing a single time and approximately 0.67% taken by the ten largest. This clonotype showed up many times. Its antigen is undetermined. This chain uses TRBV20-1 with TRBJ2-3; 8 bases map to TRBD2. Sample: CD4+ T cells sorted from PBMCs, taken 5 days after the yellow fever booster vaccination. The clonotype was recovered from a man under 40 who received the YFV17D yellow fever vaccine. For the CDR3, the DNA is TGCAGTGCTAGAGATTCCGGGACTAGTACAGATACGCAGTATTTT. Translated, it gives CSARDSGTSTDTQYF.